The next 27 T cell receptor beta chains were all read from a single sample in a study of blood T cell repertoires in COVID-19. Profiling relied on immunoSEQ multiplex PCR, and the TCRdb table lists in-frame clones only, not all of them. The sample lists 120,000 or so clones, 65% to 90% occurring once. Sequencing was carried out using peripheral blood. These receptors were obtained from an elderly woman with acute or convalescent COVID-19.

The CDR3 protein is CASALAGEYNEQFF. The CDR3 DNA reads TGCGCCAGCGCACTAGCGGGGGAGTACAATGAGCAGTTCTTC. The chain joins TRBV4-1 to TRBJ2-1, with 11 positions matching TRBD2. The CDR3 covers 14 residues. V shed 8 bases, J shed 4 bases, and the junction held 4 bases outside the gene matches. CDR1 MGHRA and CDR2 YSYEKL come from the germline V gene.

The rearrangement joins TRBV27 to TRBJ1-5; 7 bases line up with TRBD1. J was trimmed by 0 bases and V by 6 bases; bases with no gene match: 8. Germline lookup yields CDR1 MNHEY and CDR2 SMNVEV (reference sequence). The CDR3 extends over 16 amino acids. The CDR3 is CASRQQGRTSNQPQHF. Written as DNA, the CDR3 is TGTGCCAGCAGGCAACAGGGGCGTACTAGCAATCAGCCCCAGCATTTT.

The chain couples TRBV6-2 or TRBV6-3 to TRBJ2-7; TRBD1 matches at 9 bases. The germline V gene encodes CDR1 MNHEY and CDR2 SVGEGT. V gave up 0 bases and J gave up 3 bases; unmatched junction bases: 6. This CDR3 is built from 16 residues. The CDR3 spells CASSYSPGQGDYEQYF. CDR3 in DNA: TGTGCCAGCAGTTACTCACCGGGACAGGGAGACTACGAGCAGTACTTC.

This rearrangement joins TRBV5-1 to TRBJ1-4; weak D call: TRBD1 (6 bases). Trimming pared 4 bases from V and 8 bases from J, leaving 15 bases between. This CDR3 has 14 residues. The germline V gene has CDR1 SGHRS and CDR2 YFSETQ. The CDR3: CASSTDSLYEKLFF. The CDR3 DNA follows: TGCGCCAGCAGCACGGACAGTCTTTACGAAAAACTGTTTTTT.

This clone has a handful of counts. The chain links TRBV27 to TRBJ1-6, with TRBD1 as a possible D gene (6 bases). In germline, CDR1 is MNHEY, CDR2 SMNVEV (reference sequence). The CDR3 covers 15 residues. The germline V and J ends were trimmed by 4 bases and 9 bases, with 16 bases remaining between them. The CDR3 loop reads CASSSRQGIGSPLHF. The CDR3 DNA reads as TGTGCCAGCAGTTCACGGCAGGGGATTGGTTCACCCCTCCACTTT.

The rearrangement links TRBV18 to TRBJ1-5, with a tentative D call TRBD1 (5 bases). Trimming stripped 3 bases from V and 0 bases from J, with 12 bases between. This CDR3 contains 16 residues. Germline V gene sequence: CDR1 KGHSH, CDR2 LQKENI. CDR3 DNA: TGTGCCAGCTCACCGGGGGGACGGGATAGCAATCAGCCCCAGCATTTT. Its translation: CASSPGGRDSNQPQHF.

This chain joins TRBV27 and TRBJ1-5; possible D gene TRBD1, 5 bases. V lost 2 bases and J lost 7, with 12 bases in between. The CDR3 extends over 14 amino acids. Germline values: CDR1 MNHEY, CDR2 SMNVEV (reference sequence). CDR3 loop: CASSLGRDRQPQHF. CDR3 coding DNA: TGTGCCAGCAGTTTAGGCAGGGATCGCCAGCCCCAGCATTTT.

The chain uses TRBV7-9 and TRBJ2-7; TRBD1 matches 7 bases. The CDR3 totals 15 residues. CDR1 is SEHNR, CDR2 FQNEAQ, per germline (reference sequence). J lost 6 bases, V lost 3 bases, and 11 bases had no gene match. The DNA for the CDR3 is TGTGCCAGCAGCTTGGTACAGGGGCCTGGGGGCGAGCAGTACGTC. As protein: CASSLVQGPGGEQYV.

There are a few counts of this clone. The chain is built from TRBV2 and TRBJ1-6, with 9 bases that match TRBD1. Germline lookup yields CDR1 SNHLY and CDR2 FYNNEI. There are 14 residues in the CDR3. The ends lost 7 bases at V and 10 bases at J; junction bases unmatched: 8. CDR3 protein: CASKPDRGGSPLHF. CDR3 DNA: TGTGCCAGCAAACCGGACAGGGGAGGCTCACCCCTCCACTTT. Drawing the rest from reference TRBV2 and TRBJ1-6, the complete variable domain is EPEVTQTPSHQVTQMGQEVILRCVPISNHLYFYWYRQILGQKVEFLVSFYNNEISEKSEIFDDQFSVERPDGSNFTLKIRSTKLEDSAMYFCASKPDRGGSPLHFGNGTRLTVT.

This clone has a handful of counts. The J gene is TRBJ1-2, the V gene TRBV28; 7 nucleotides line up with TRBD1. Germline assignment: CDR1 MDHEN and CDR2 SYDVKM. V shed 6 bases, J shed 2 bases, and the junction held 6 bases outside the gene matches. There are 14 residues in the CDR3. CDR3: CASSSGGENYGYTF. The DNA of the CDR3 is TGTGCCAGCAGCTCAGGGGGTGAAAACTATGGCTACACCTTC.

The sample holds one count of this clone. The genes are TRBV25-1 and TRBJ1-3; D not resolved. The CDR3 spans 14 residues. The germline V gene encodes CDR1 MGHDK and CDR2 SYGVNS. V lost 7 bases, J lost 2 bases, and 12 bases lay in between. The CDR3 region has the DNA TGTGCCAGCAAAACACCCAGTCCTGGAAACACCATATATTTT. Amino acid sequence: CASKTPSPGNTIYF.

This clone was picked up one time. Other nucleotide sequences in the sample specify the same CDR3. The chain combines TRBV5-1 with TRBJ1-1, with D tentatively TRBD1 (5 bases). The CDR3 runs 13 residues. V lost 4 bases and J lost 1, with 8 bases in between. The germline gives CDR1 SGHRS, CDR2 YFSETQ. CDR3 in DNA: TGCGCCAGCAGCCCAGGGCAGAACACTGAAGCTTTCTTT. It codes for CASSPGQNTEAFF.

The chain couples TRBV2 to TRBJ1-2; the D is unclear. The CDR3 consists of 13 residues. V was shortened by 5 bases and J by 0 bases, with 7 bases between the two germline ends. Germline CDR1 reads SNHLY; CDR2 reads FYNNEI. The CDR3 bases are TGTGCCAGCAGTAAAGGAGCTAACTATGGCTACACCTTC. This gives the protein CASSKGANYGYTF.

This rearrangement joins TRBV2 to TRBJ1-1, with a possible D match to TRBD1 (6 bases). The CDR3 is 12 amino acids. V lost 4 bases, J lost 11 bases, and 14 bases lay in between. Germline CDR1 is SNHLY and CDR2 is FYNNEI. The chain's CDR3 is CASSGRGGQAFF. Written as DNA, the CDR3 is TGTGCCAGCAGTGGAAGGGGGGGCCAGGCTTTCTTT.

This clone was seen a handful of times. The J gene is TRBJ1-5, the V gene TRBV27; TRBD1 agrees at 7 bases. The germline V gene has CDR1 MNHEY and CDR2 SMNVEV (reference sequence). This CDR3 region has 14 residues. Losses at the gene ends were 8 bases for V and 2 bases for J; bases not matched to a gene: 6. CDR3 protein: CASANDRGNQPQHF. Written as DNA, the CDR3 is TGTGCCAGCGCGAATGACAGGGGCAATCAGCCCCAGCATTTT.

The V gene is TRBV28, the J gene TRBJ1-5; the match to TRBD1 covers 7 bases. The CDR3 spans 14 residues. J gave up 6 bases and V 6 bases, and 8 bases lay outside the gene matches. Germline CDR1 is MDHEN and CDR2 is SYDVKM. As DNA, the CDR3 is TGTGCCAGCAGCCCAACAGGGGTGGTTCAGCCCCAGCATTTT. Residues: CASSPTGVVQPQHF.

The chain couples TRBV2 to TRBJ1-1, with D possibly matching TRBD1 (6 bases). The V and J ends lost 4 bases and 4 bases respectively, with 16 bases between them. Germline values: CDR1 SNHLY, CDR2 FYNNEI. The CDR3 loop spans 15 amino acids. CDR3 nucleotide sequence: TGTGCCAGCAGTGGGCGGGGTGCGGGGGCCACTGAAGCTTTCTTT. Amino acids: CASSGRGAGATEAFF. Full variable domain (remainder filled in from reference TRBV2 and TRBJ1-1): EPEVTQTPSHQVTQMGQEVILRCVPISNHLYFYWYRQILGQKVEFLVSFYNNEISEKSEIFDDQFSVERPDGSNFTLKIRSTKLEDSAMYFCASSGRGAGATEAFFGQGTRLTVV.

This sequence joins TRBV3-1 (or the pseudogene TRBV3-2) and TRBJ1-1, with D unclear. V dropped 0 bases and J dropped 0 bases, with 11 bases sitting between them. There are 16 residues in the CDR3. Germline V lookup: CDR1 LGHDT, CDR2 YNNKEL (reference sequence). The DNA of the CDR3 is TGTGCCAGCAGCCAAGACCCCGGGAACCTGAACACTGAAGCTTTCTTT. This translates into CASSQDPGNLNTEAFF.

V usage is TRBV5-1 and J usage is TRBJ1-3, with D tentatively TRBD1 (5 bases). The length of the CDR3 is 16 residues. Germline CDR1 and CDR2: SGHRS and YFSETQ. Trimming stripped 4 bases from V and 0 bases from J, with 14 bases between. The CDR3 spells CASSTLDTSSGNTIYF. In nucleotides, the CDR3 is TGCGCCAGCAGCACTCTGGACACCAGCTCTGGAAACACCATATATTTT.

This clone is a singleton in its sample. The V gene is TRBV2, the J gene TRBJ1-6, with TRBD1 matching 9 bases. The CDR3 has 15 amino acids. Looked up from germline, CDR1 is SNHLY and CDR2 is FYNNEI. V gave up 6 bases and J gave up 9 bases; unmatched junction bases: 9. The CDR3 DNA reads TGTGCCAGCAGGCCTCCGGGACAGGGCGGTTCACCCCTCCACTTT. It is translated as CASRPPGQGGSPLHF.

The table lists this clone with a count of one. V gene TRBV9 combines with J gene TRBJ1-2; no clear D. V was pared by 0 bases and J by 4 bases, with 13 bases between. The CDR3 covers 15 residues. Germline CDR1 SGDLS, CDR2 YYNGEE. The CDR3 bases are TGTGCCAGCAGCGTAGGGTCTACTCGGGTCTATGGCTACACCTTC. Translated, it gives CASSVGSTRVYGYTF.

The chain uses TRBV11-2 and TRBJ1-4, with TRBD1 matching 7 bases. Germline CDR1 is SGHAT and CDR2 is FQNNGV. The CDR3 runs 14 residues. V shed 2 bases, J shed 8 bases, and the junction held 5 bases outside the gene matches. The CDR3 region has the DNA TGTGCCAGCAGCTTAAACAGGGGAAACGAAAAACTGTTTTTT. It specifies CASSLNRGNEKLFF.

This clone was seen more than once but under ten times. DNA of the CDR3: TGTGCCAGCAGCCAAATCCCCGGGGGGCCGGTCCACAATGAGCAGTTCTTC. It specifies CASSQIPGGPVHNEQFF. The V gene is TRBV4-2, the J gene TRBJ2-1, with D possibly being TRBD2 (7 bases). The V gene's germline CDR1 is LGHNA and CDR2 YNFKEQ. The CDR3 is 17 amino acids. V was trimmed by 2 bases and J by 5 bases, leaving 19 bases between them.

The chain employs TRBV5-6 and TRBJ1-1, with a tentative D call TRBD1 (5 bases). V was pared by 5 bases and J by 2 bases, with 16 bases between. Germline CDR1 SGHDT, CDR2 YYEEEE. This CDR3 has 15 amino acids. The CDR3 loop is CASSLTGTYNTEAFF. The CDR3 nucleotides are TGTGCCAGCAGTCTAACCGGGACTTATAACACTGAAGCTTTCTTT. Full variable domain (outside the CDR3, taken from reference TRBV5-6 and TRBJ1-1): DAGVTQSPTHLIKTRGQQVTLRCSPKSGHDTVSWYQQALGQGPQFIFQYYEEEERQRGNFPDRFSGHQFPNYSSELNVNALLLGDSALYLCASSLTGTYNTEAFFGQGTRLTVV.

This chain's CDR3 is CASSLDSNTEAFF. The CDR3 DNA is TGTGCCAGCAGCTTGGACAGCAACACTGAAGCTTTCTTT. This chain uses TRBV4-2 with TRBJ1-1; the D gene is possibly TRBD1 (6 bases). The germline V gene has CDR1 LGHNA and CDR2 YNFKEQ. V was clipped by 5 bases and J by 2 bases, with 9 bases between them. The CDR3 is 13 residues long.

This chain connects TRBV5-1 to TRBJ2-6; the D is unclear. The CDR3 contains 15 residues. Trimming took 0 bases from V and 0 from J, leaving 4 bases between them. Germline loops: CDR1 SGHRS, CDR2 YFSETQ. The CDR3: CASSLGGSGANVLTF. CDR3 coding DNA: TGCGCCAGCAGCTTGGGAGGCTCTGGGGCCAACGTCCTGACTTTC.

The chain uses TRBV11-1 and TRBJ1-6; the match to TRBD1 covers 7 bases. The junction had 2 bases not matched to a gene; V was cut back by 5 bases and J by 7 bases. CDR1 and CDR2 (germline): SGHAT, FQDESV (reference sequence). The CDR3 is 13 residues long. CDR3 residues: CASSLQGNSPLHF. In DNA form, the CDR3 reads TGTGCCAGCAGCCTACAGGGGAATTCACCCCTCCACTTT.